These 30 T cell receptor beta chains share one sample of origin, sequenced in a study of T cell responses to AZD1222 COVID-19 vaccine. The table came from immunoSEQ multiplex PCR; TCRdb's copy has only in-frame clones and leaves some out. This sample has about 75,000 clones; approximately 90% occur once, and the top ten carry roughly 10%. The material sequenced was peripheral blood, taken 28 days after the second dose of the MenACWY control vaccine. The receptors shown here come from an adult who received the MenACWY meningococcal vaccine as a control.

The CDR3 spells CASSQNRAPEDSPLHF. In DNA form, the CDR3 reads TGTGCCAGCAGCCAGAACCGGGCCCCAGAAGACTCACCCCTCCACTTT. The chain uses TRBV3-1 (or the pseudogene TRBV3-2) and TRBJ1-6; D gene ambiguous. The CDR3 is made up of 16 amino acids. Trimming removed 3 bases at V and 10 bases at J, with 19 bases between. CDR1 and CDR2 (germline): LGHDT, YNNKEL (reference sequence).

The chain recombines TRBV6-5 with TRBJ1-2; no clear D gene. Trimming removed 7 bases from V and 3 bases from J, with 12 bases in between. Germline CDR1 reads MNHEY; CDR2 reads SVGAGI. The length of the CDR3 is 13 residues. The CDR3 nucleotides read TGTGCCAGCACTAAGGACCGGGACTATGGCTACACCTTC. Translating gives CASTKDRDYGYTF.

This chain connects TRBV5-1 to TRBJ2-2, with D unclear. Trimming took off 1 base at V and 3 bases at J, with 13 bases between the two ends. CDR3 length: 16 residues. Germline loops: CDR1 SGHRS, CDR2 YFSETQ. The CDR3 region is CASSLLAYRDTGELFF. The DNA of the CDR3 is TGCGCCAGCAGCTTGTTGGCCTATAGGGACACCGGGGAGCTGTTTTTT.

The chain employs TRBV5-1 and TRBJ2-7, with a tentative D call TRBD1 (6 bases). This CDR3 region has 16 residues. Germline values: CDR1 SGHRS, CDR2 YFSETQ. Trimming took off 3 bases at V and 1 base at J, with 17 bases between the two ends. The CDR3 DNA reads as TGCGCCAGCAGCTCAGGTGGGGCAGGGGAATCCTACGAGCAGTACTTC. Residues: CASSSGGAGESYEQYF.

J is TRBJ2-3 and V is TRBV9; no definite D call. Germline loops: CDR1 SGDLS, CDR2 YYNGEE. Trimming shortened V by 0 bases and J by 2 bases, and 10 bases separated the two germline ends. This CDR3 has 15 residues. The CDR3 reads CASSVDLPHTDTQYF. The CDR3 nucleotides read TGTGCCAGCAGCGTAGATCTACCACACACAGATACGCAGTATTTT.

J is TRBJ1-4 and V is TRBV5-1; D is possibly TRBD1 (5 bases). The CDR3 runs to 15 residues. The V end lost 0 bases, the J end lost 6 bases, and 12 bases lay between the germline ends. Germline V CDR1 and CDR2: SGHRS, YFSETQ. The CDR3 is CASSLGGAVDEKLFF. CDR3 in DNA: TGCGCCAGCAGCTTGGGTGGGGCCGTTGATGAAAAACTGTTTTTT.

V gene TRBV18 combines with J gene TRBJ2-3, with unresolved D. CDR1 and CDR2 from the germline V gene are KGHSH and LQKENI. The CDR3 is 15 residues long. Trimming left V 4 bases short and J 4 bases short, with 15 bases between. CDR3: CASSRGDGEADTQYF. The CDR3 DNA is TGTGCCAGCTCACGTGGGGATGGAGAAGCAGATACGCAGTATTTT.

The rearrangement joins TRBV7-9 to TRBJ2-7; 7 nucleotides agree with TRBD1. The length of the CDR3 is 16 residues. V dropped 4 bases and J dropped 0; count of bases not matched to a gene: 9. Germline loops: CDR1 SEHNR, CDR2 FQNEAQ (reference sequence). Here the CDR3 DNA reads TGTGCCAGCAGCTCAACTATGGACAGGACCTCCTACGAGCAGTACTTC. Amino acid sequence: CASSSTMDRTSYEQYF. The variable domain in full, completed from reference TRBV7-9 and TRBJ2-7, reads DTGVSQNPRHKITKRGQNVTFRCDPISEHNRLYWYRQTLGQGPEFLTYFQNEAQLEKSRLLSDRFSAERPKGSFSTLEIQRTEQGDSAMYLCASSSTMDRTSYEQYFGPGTRLTVT.

This chain connects TRBV10-3 to TRBJ1-1; TRBD1 is a possible D gene (5 bases). The CDR3 sequence is 14 residues long. The V gene lost 4 bases and the J gene lost 5 bases, with 14 bases spanning the gap. CDR1 and CDR2 (germline): ENHRY, SYGVKD. Here the CDR3 reads CAISAGTDGTEAFF. In DNA form, the CDR3 reads TGTGCCATCAGTGCCGGGACGGATGGGACTGAAGCTTTCTTT.

The V and J genes are TRBV7-9 and TRBJ1-1; a possible D gene is TRBD1 (6 bases). Germline CDR1 reads SEHNR; CDR2 reads FQNEAQ (reference sequence). Trimming stripped 4 bases from V and 4 bases from J, with 13 bases between. This CDR3 has 14 residues. The CDR3 loop is CASSSQGVLTEAFF. The CDR3 DNA is TGTGCCAGCAGCTCACAGGGTGTTCTCACTGAAGCTTTCTTT.

The chain is built from TRBV9 and TRBJ1-1, with D hard to call. Between the trimmed V and J ends, which lost 0 bases and 2 bases, there was a span of 8 bases. The CDR3 extends over 14 amino acids. The germline CDR1 and CDR2 sequences are SGDLS and YYNGEE. The CDR3 spells CASSVVGGNTEAFF. The DNA of the CDR3 is TGTGCCAGCAGCGTAGTGGGAGGTAACACTGAAGCTTTCTTT.

This clone was observed once. V is TRBV16 and J is TRBJ2-1, with D hard to call. In germline, CDR1 is KGHSY, CDR2 FQNENV. The CDR3 contains 17 residues. V lost 2 bases and J lost 6, with 20 bases in between. The CDR3 region has the DNA TGTGCCAGCAGCCAAAGCCACCCCCCCTCGGTAGGCAATGAGCAGTTCTTC. Translating gives CASSQSHPPSVGNEQFF.

J is TRBJ2-3 and V is TRBV19, with D perhaps TRBD2 (5 bases). The CDR3 sequence is 15 residues long. Per germline, CDR1 LNHDA and CDR2 SQIVND (reference sequence). With 4 bases removed from V and 0 bases from J, the gap between germline ends came to 11 bases. The CDR3: CASSTRTGSTDTQYF. In DNA, the CDR3 is TGTGCCAGTAGTACAAGGACGGGAAGCACAGATACGCAGTATTTT.

V and J are TRBV28 and TRBJ1-5; 8 bases match TRBD1. Losses at the gene ends were 7 bases for V and 3 bases for J; bases not matched to a gene: 5. Germline V CDR1 and CDR2: MDHEN, SYDVKM. The CDR3 runs 14 residues. CDR3 protein: CASTNRGINQPQHF. CDR3 DNA sequence: TGTGCCAGCACTAACAGGGGGATCAATCAGCCCCAGCATTTT.

The CDR3: CASSETSGAYNEQFF. CDR3 bases: TGTGCCAGCAGTGAAACTAGCGGGGCCTACAATGAGCAGTTCTTC. This chain links TRBV6-1 with TRBJ2-1, with 10 bases identical to TRBD2. The germline CDR1 and CDR2 sequences are MNHNS and SASEGT. This CDR3 is 15 amino acids long. Trimming took 2 bases from V and 2 from J; bases not matched to a gene: 0.

The chain links TRBV6-5 to TRBJ1-2; 7 bases line up with TRBD1. Losses at the gene ends were 5 bases for V and 4 bases for J; bases not matched to a gene: 7. This CDR3 has 14 amino acids. Germline loops: CDR1 MNHEY, CDR2 SVGAGI. CDR3 residues: CASSPPTGPYGYTF. CDR3 DNA sequence: TGTGCCAGCAGTCCCCCGACAGGGCCCTATGGCTACACCTTC.

The chain joins TRBV30 to TRBJ2-5; 9 positions match TRBD2. V shed 6 bases, J shed 4 bases, and the junction held 6 bases outside the gene matches. The CDR3 covers 13 residues. The germline CDR1 and CDR2 sequences are GTSNPN and SVGIG (reference sequence). This CDR3 reads CACAGGGGETQYF. CDR3 DNA: TGTGCCTGCGCGGGAGGGGGCGGAGAGACCCAGTACTTC.

The V and J genes are TRBV20-1 and TRBJ1-2; D gene unclear. V lost 3 bases and J lost 4, with 9 bases in between. Per the germline V gene, CDR1 is DFQATT and CDR2 is SNEGSKA (reference sequence). This CDR3 comprises 12 residues. CDR3: CSASGSSYGYTF. In DNA form, the CDR3 reads TGCAGTGCTAGTGGGTCAAGCTATGGCTACACCTTC.

The chain is built from TRBV19 and TRBJ2-7; a possible D gene is TRBD1 (6 bases). The CDR3 is 13 amino acids. Per the germline V gene, CDR1 is LNHDA and CDR2 is SQIVND (reference sequence). V was pared by 4 bases and J by 5 bases, with 12 bases between. The DNA of the CDR3 is TGTGCCAGTAGTACAACAGGGACGGACGAGCAGTACTTC. Amino acids: CASSTTGTDEQYF.

This chain joins TRBV19 and TRBJ1-3; the match to TRBD1 covers 8 bases. Germline values: CDR1 LNHDA, CDR2 SQIVND (reference sequence). After removal of 7 bases from V and 2 bases from J, the junction contained 4 bases not matched to a gene. There are 14 residues in the CDR3. DNA for the CDR3: TGTGCCAGTAATGTACAGGGGGCTGGAAACACCATATATTTT. Encoded protein: CASNVQGAGNTIYF.

The chain uses TRBV6-1 and TRBJ1-2, with D perhaps TRBD1 (6 bases). The germline gives CDR1 MNHNS, CDR2 SASEGT. This CDR3 has 16 residues. The V end was cut by 1 base, the J end by 7 bases, with 19 bases between. The CDR3 here is CASSEESTGPAGGYTF. For the CDR3, the DNA is TGTGCCAGCAGTGAAGAAAGCACAGGGCCCGCCGGTGGCTACACCTTC.

The rearrangement uses TRBV12-3 or TRBV12-4 and TRBJ2-7; no reliable D call. V lost 6 bases to trimming and J lost 2 bases, with 8 bases between them. This CDR3 region has 12 residues. The CDR3 region is CASRNIAYEQYF. Here the CDR3 DNA reads TGTGCCAGCAGGAACATCGCCTACGAGCAGTACTTC.

This rearrangement joins TRBV12-3 or TRBV12-4 to TRBJ1-2, with D hard to call. Between the trimmed V and J ends, which lost 7 bases and 8 bases, there was a span of 17 bases. The CDR3 is made up of 13 amino acids. Here the CDR3 reads CASTLRGQGGYTF. The CDR3 nucleotides read TGTGCCAGCACCCTCAGAGGTCAAGGGGGCTACACCTTC.

The genes are TRBV7-9 and TRBJ2-3, with TRBD2 matching 16 bases. CDR3 length: 18 residues. The ends lost 5 bases at V and 3 bases at J; junction bases unmatched: 8. CDR1 SEHNR and CDR2 FQNEAQ come from the germline V gene (reference sequence). This chain's CDR3 is CASSPGTSGGAWTDTQYF. CDR3 coding DNA: TGTGCCAGCAGCCCGGGGACTAGCGGGGGGGCGTGGACAGATACGCAGTATTTT.

V is TRBV24-1 and J is TRBJ2-3, with D hard to call. V was clipped by 6 bases and J by 1 base, with 16 bases between them. The germline CDR1 and CDR2 sequences are KGHDR and SFDVKD. CDR3 length equals 16 residues. The CDR3 DNA sequence: TGTGCCACCAGTCCTCCGTGGGCAGATCGCACAGATACGCAGTATTTT. Residues: CATSPPWADRTDTQYF.

The chain employs TRBV5-5 and TRBJ1-2, with 7 bases aligning to TRBD1. Per germline, CDR1 SGHKS and CDR2 YYEKEE (reference sequence). J was trimmed by 3 bases and V by 0 bases; bases with no gene match: 8. CDR3 length: 16 amino acids. The CDR3 loop is CASSLGPFDRDYGYTF. The CDR3 DNA reads TGTGCCAGCAGCTTGGGTCCCTTCGACAGGGACTATGGCTACACCTTC. Drawing the rest from reference TRBV5-5 and TRBJ1-2, the complete variable domain is DAGVTQSPTHLIKTRGQQVTLRCSPISGHKSVSWYQQVLGQGPQFIFQYYEKEERGRGNFPDRFSARQFPNYSSELNVNALLLGDSALYLCASSLGPFDRDYGYTFGSGTRLTVV.

V usage is TRBV7-3 and J usage is TRBJ2-5, with D uncertain. In germline, CDR1 is SGHTA, CDR2 FQGTGA. The V gene lost 5 bases and the J gene lost 5 bases, with 6 bases spanning the gap. CDR3 size: 11 residues. CDR3 protein: CASSAGETQYF. In DNA, the CDR3 is TGTGCCAGCAGCGCTGGGGAGACCCAGTACTTC.

This chain uses TRBV6-6 with TRBJ1-1; D not resolved. Germline assignment: CDR1 MNHNY and CDR2 SVGAGI (reference sequence). The germline V and J ends were trimmed by 3 bases and 11 bases, with 13 bases remaining between them. This CDR3 is built from 12 residues. CDR3 sequence reads: CASSYGYGKAFF. DNA for the CDR3: TGTGCCAGCAGTTATGGGTACGGAAAGGCTTTCTTT.

The chain recombines TRBV5-4 with TRBJ1-2; the match to TRBD1 covers 10 bases. The V segment lost 0 bases and the J segment 1 base; nucleotides outside the gene matches: 6. Germline values: CDR1 SGHNT, CDR2 YYREEE (reference sequence). The CDR3 runs to 17 residues. CDR3 loop: CASSLGGTGVLNYGYTF. The CDR3 nucleotides read TGTGCCAGCAGCTTGGGGGGGACAGGGGTCCTTAACTATGGCTACACCTTC.

V usage is TRBV24-1 and J usage is TRBJ1-5; D not resolved. The length of the CDR3 is 14 residues. Germline loops: CDR1 KGHDR, CDR2 SFDVKD. The V gene lost 0 bases and the J gene lost 5 bases, with 7 bases spanning the gap. CDR3 in amino acids: CATSDLVSHQPQHF. The CDR3 DNA is TGTGCCACCAGTGATTTGGTCAGTCATCAGCCCCAGCATTTT.